This TCR beta chain appears in the sequencing data of a study of T cell responses to AZD1222 COVID-19 vaccine (dated by TCRdb to the early 2020s). Regarding the complete study: TCR sequencing covered over 230 trial participants: 207 given two doses of AZD1222 and 26 given two doses of MenACWY control vaccine. Enrollment into the trials was organized by age into subgroups of 18-55, 56-69 and 70-plus years, and those subgroups contained 148, 28 and 57 TCR-sequenced participants, respectively.

The CDR3 regions of human TCRbeta chains were analyzed by immunosequencing. The study's own analysis went as follows. TCRs in the repertoires were compared against a reference library of SARS-CoV-2-specific TCRs that had been generated with the MIRA antigen-specificity platform. Breadth meant the fraction of unique TCRs that were SARS-CoV-2-associated, whereas depth meant the fraction of total T cells that were SARS-CoV-2-associated. Using the MIRA data, each spike-specific TCR was assigned both to the spike region to which the TCR was reactive and to a CD4 or CD8 class. Log10-transformed breadth and depth values were compared by one-way ANOVA with Sidak's multiple comparisons tests. This immuneACCESS table, as held by TCRdb, lists in-frame sequences with V and J called but not all clones. Of the missing ones, under half trace to an unresolved V gene in checked studies; the others have no known cause. The V and J calls and clone size were taken over from that table, and D and trimming were inferred from the DNA. Present in this sample are fewer than 30,000 clones, around 87% of which were seen just once. The ten largest clones represent 7.8% of the sample.

The investigation overall reported the following: Because no samples from the day 14 peak response were available, repertoires could be characterized only after the peak T cell response. Most participants were white British and females outnumbered males, and the authors suggested that clonal diversity may have been underestimated. Conclusions about previously exposed vaccinees were limited because only six AZD1222 recipients were SARS-CoV-2 seropositive at baseline. After two AZD1222 doses, spike-specific TCR breadth and depth were significantly higher than at day 0 and than in MenACWY recipients. Vaccine-associated CD4 TCRs spanned the whole spike protein, with dominant responses in regions 160-218 and 743-854. The 56-69-year group was small, and its depth increase did not reach significance, likely because of low power. Epitopes outside the regions mutated in the B.1.351 and B.1.1.7 variants were reportedly recognized by nearly half of the unique spike-specific TCRs.

In this sample, this clone turned up once. The antigen this receptor binds is unknown. No base quality information exists; no much larger clone differs at one position. Trimming takes 6 bases from V and 7 bases from J, and the germline ends sit 16 bases apart. The cysteine opens and the phenylalanine closes a CDR3 of 15 amino acids. The only DNA kept is the CDR3, 45 bases in frame from the first base. In the germline V gene, CDR1 corresponds to MDHEN and CDR2 to SYDVKM. The time point label here, explained by the study, means: about 28 days (+/-7) after the second vaccine dose. AZD1222 recipients whose second dose came at about 4 weeks and those whose second dose came at about 12 weeks were combined into one group, since spike-specific TCR depth and breadth did not differ between the two schedules. The vaccinee samples were drawn from two UK trials, COV001 and COV002, one of which was a single-blind randomized controlled phase 2/3 trial testing AZD1222 (ChAdOx1 nCoV-19) in healthy adults. Trial participant PBMC samples were collected at day 0 and day 28 after the second dose for TCRbeta chain sequencing.

This receptor was obtained from an adult who received the AZD1222 COVID-19 vaccine. This sequence uses TRBV28 and TRBJ1-6, with the D gene call left open. The material sequenced was peripheral blood, taken 28 days after the second AZD1222 dose. CDR3 sequence: CASRGGSLSNSPLHF. The DNA sequence is given as TGTGCCAGCAGGGGCGGATCCCTATCCAATTCACCCCTCCACTTT.